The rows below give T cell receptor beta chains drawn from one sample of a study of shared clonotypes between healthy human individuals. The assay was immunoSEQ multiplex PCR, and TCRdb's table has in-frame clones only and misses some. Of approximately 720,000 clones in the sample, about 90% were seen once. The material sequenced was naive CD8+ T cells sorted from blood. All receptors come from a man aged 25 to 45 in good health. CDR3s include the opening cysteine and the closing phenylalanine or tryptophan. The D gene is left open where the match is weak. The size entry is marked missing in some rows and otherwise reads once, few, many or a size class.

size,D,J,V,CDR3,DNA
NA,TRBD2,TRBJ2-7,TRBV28,CASSGTSGNIYEQYF,TGTGCCAGCAGTGGGACTAGCGGGAATATATACGAGCAGTACTTC
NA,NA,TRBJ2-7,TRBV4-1,CASSQDLGSTAEQYF,TGCGCCAGCAGCCAAGATTTAGGCTCAACCGCCGAGCAGTACTTC
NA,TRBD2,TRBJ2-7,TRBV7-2,CASSLVGAGVEQYF,TGTGCCAGCAGCTTGGTAGGGGCGGGGGTTGAGCAGTACTTC
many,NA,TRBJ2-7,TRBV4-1,CASSQVAVPSSYEQYF,TGCGCCAGCAGCCAAGTTGCAGTACCGAGCTCCTACGAGCAGTACTTC
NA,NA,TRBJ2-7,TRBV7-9,CASSPRDTRAYEQYF,TGTGCCAGCAGCCCCCGGGACACAAGAGCCTACGAGCAGTACTTC
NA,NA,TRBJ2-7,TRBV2,CASSGNEQYF,TGTGCCAGCAGCGGTAACGAGCAGTACTTC
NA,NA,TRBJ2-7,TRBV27,CASTAGGVSEQYF,TGTGCCAGCACCGCGGGCGGAGTCTCCGAGCAGTACTTC
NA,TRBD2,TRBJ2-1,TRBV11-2,CASSPGLAEPYNEQFF,TGTGCCAGCAGCCCCGGACTAGCGGAGCCCTACAATGAGCAGTTCTTC
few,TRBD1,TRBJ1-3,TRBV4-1,CASSQLGQGNTIYF,TGCGCCAGCAGCCAACTGGGACAGGGAAACACCATATATTTT
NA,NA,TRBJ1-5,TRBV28,CASSLWALDQPQHF,TGTGCCAGCAGTTTATGGGCATTGGATCAGCCCCAGCATTTT
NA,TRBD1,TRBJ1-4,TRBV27,CASSLMRDRGPNEKLFF,TGTGCCAGCAGTTTAATGCGGGACAGGGGTCCGAATGAAAAACTGTTTTTT
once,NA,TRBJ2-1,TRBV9,CASSSRQTGYNEQFF,TGTGCCAGCAGCTCCCGCCAGACTGGCTACAATGAGCAGTTCTTC
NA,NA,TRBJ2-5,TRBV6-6,CASSYSSTVNQETQYF,TGTGCCAGCAGTTACTCGAGTACGGTCAACCAAGAGACCCAGTACTTC
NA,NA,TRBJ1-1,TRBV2,CATRGRGGLAFF,TGTGCCACCCGGGGGAGAGGGGGTCTGGCTTTCTTT